This T cell receptor (beta chain) came from a study of CD8 T cells in Susac syndrome. General observations from the study: In Susac patients, clonal expansion was not detected in CD4+ cells. The study recognized that its TCR sequencing and HLA analysis covered a relatively small number of individuals.

About this clonotype: What it recognizes is unknown.

V lost 6 bases to trimming and J lost 9 bases; unmatched junction nucleotides: 8. Germline values: CDR1 LNHNV, CDR2 YYDKDF (reference sequence). This CDR3 contains 13 residues. The authors sequenced TCR beta from blood CD8+ and CD4+ T cells. RNA amounts of about 0.5 to 1 ug underwent reverse transcription with random hexamers. With immunoSEQ multiplex PCR, TCR beta CDR3 was amplified across 54 Vbeta and 13 Jbeta. TCRdb fed the immunoSEQ multiplex PCR reads into MiXCR, producing one record per CDR3 protein. The sample lists approximately 260,000 distinct CDR3 sequences, almost 97% occurring once. The sample was CD4+ T cells from PBMCs. The chain recombines TRBV15 with TRBJ2-1, with 7 bases lining up with TRBD1. This TCR came from a human donor with Susac syndrome. CDR3 region: CATSLKTGSEQFF. As DNA, the CDR3 is TGTGCCACCAGTTTAAAGACAGGGAGTGAGCAGTTCTTC.